This T cell receptor (beta chain) was sequenced in a study of blood T cell repertoires in COVID-19. For the study at large: There were acute and convalescent COVID-19 samples, and they came from the United States, Italy and Spain.

The CDR3 length is 18 residues. Germline V gives CDR1 ENHRY, CDR2 SYGVKD. V dropped 0 bases and J dropped 5; count of bases not matched to a gene: 11. Cohort 3 donors counted as recovered after two negative PCRs, clearance, or resolved symptoms. Assay used: immunoSEQ multiplex PCR; TCRdb lists only in-frame clones, some missing. The data contain 350,000 to 550,000 clones, approximately 92% of them singletons. The sample was PBMCs or T cells enriched from blood (not recorded which). The chain recombines TRBV10-3 with TRBJ2-2, with 8 bases lining up with TRBD2. The clonotype comes from a man between 25 and 39 years old who had recovered from COVID-19. Here the CDR3 reads CAISESYHAGGGTGELFF. In DNA, the CDR3 is TGTGCCATCAGTGAGTCGTATCACGCGGGAGGCGGTACCGGGGAGCTGTTTTTT.